This T cell receptor (beta chain) was sequenced in a study of T-cell memory formation after mild COVID-19. The study, taken as a whole, reports: Day 15 to 85 contracting clones showed balanced CD4/CD8; later expanders leaned CD4+. Contracting CD4+ clones lay largely in CM and EM, with CD8+ ones residing in EMRA.

TCRdb reprocessed the 5' RACE reads via MiXCR and lists one record per CDR3 protein. This sample has 400,000 to 450,000 distinct CDR3 sequences, with roughly 17% found just once. This clonotype showed up just a few times. What it binds is not known. Trimming removed 6 bases from V and 5 bases from J; junction bases left unmatched: 6. The V gene's germline CDR1 is MDHEN and CDR2 SYDVKM. CDR3 length equals 13 residues. The source material was PBMCs or a T cell subset sorted from them (not recorded which). The chain combines TRBV28 with TRBJ2-5, with TRBD1 matching 7 bases. This TCR derives from a man aged 18-30 years who had mild COVID-19 (a few samples of this study predate the infection). Cell type and time point are not known. The CDR3 spells CASRRQGGETQYF. The DNA for the CDR3 is TGTGCCAGCAGGCGACAGGGCGGCGAGACCCAGTACTTC.